Each of the 19 T cell receptor beta chains below was sequenced from the same sample in a study of a mutant IDH1 vaccine in newly diagnosed glioma. Assay: immunoSEQ multiplex PCR; the TCRdb copy retains only in-frame clones and omits some. The sample includes approximately 60,000 clones, less than 90% of them seen just once. Antigen specificity for these receptors is unknown. Time point in this sample: week 47, end of study. The study gave 300 ug of mutant IDH1 20-mer peptide per vaccine dose, with topical imiquimod. The sequencing here drew on PBMCs, taken from a glioma patient whose treatment included an IDH1 peptide vaccine. These receptor sequences come from a woman aged 50 to 60 with glioma.

The rearrangement links TRBV9 to TRBJ1-6; D perhaps matches TRBD1 (5 bases). Trimming left V 0 bases short and J 7 bases short, with 11 bases between. The length of the CDR3 is 15 residues. CDR1 is SGDLS, CDR2 YYNGEE, per germline. The CDR3 DNA is TGTGCCAGCAGCGTAGCAGGGCGGGGAAATTCACCCCTCCACTTT. It codes for CASSVAGRGNSPLHF.

The sample holds a few counts of this clone. CDR3 sequence: CASSPQGYVEKLFF. The DNA for the CDR3 is TGTGCCAGCTCACCACAGGGTTACGTGGAAAAACTGTTTTTT. The chain recombines TRBV18 with TRBJ1-4; D is unclear. V was clipped by 1 base and J by 8 bases, with 11 bases between them. This CDR3 is built from 14 residues. Germline CDR1 and CDR2: KGHSH and LQKENI.

V and J are TRBV5-1 and TRBJ1-1; TRBD1 is a possible D gene (5 bases). Trimming left V 0 bases short and J 6 bases short, with 9 bases between. Germline V gene data show CDR1 as SGHRS and CDR2 as YFSETQ. The CDR3 is 13 amino acids. The CDR3 nucleotides are TGCGCCAGCAGCTTGGAACAGGACTCTGAAGCTTTCTTT. This codes for CASSLEQDSEAFF.

The chain carries TRBV7-8 and TRBJ1-5, with D tentatively TRBD1 (5 bases). Germline V gene data show CDR1 as SGHVS and CDR2 as FQNEAQ. This CDR3 comprises 16 residues. Trimming stripped 2 bases from V and 2 bases from J, with 13 bases between. The CDR3 bases are TGTGCCAGCAGCTTAACGGGGGTGGCCGGCAATCAGCCCCAGCATTTT. Residues: CASSLTGVAGNQPQHF.

This clone was counted only a few times. The chain joins TRBV5-1 to TRBJ1-1; D perhaps matches TRBD1 (6 bases). In germline, CDR1 is SGHRS, CDR2 YFSETQ. V was clipped by 4 bases and J by 0 bases, with 10 bases between them. The CDR3 contains 14 residues. The DNA for the CDR3 is TGCGCCAGCAGCCAGGGACATCTGAACACTGAAGCTTTCTTT. Protein sequence: CASSQGHLNTEAFF.

The chain carries TRBV5-1 and TRBJ1-2, with D maybe TRBD1 (6 bases). CDR3 size: 19 residues. V lost 6 bases and J lost 2, with 29 bases in between. The germline V gene has CDR1 SGHRS and CDR2 YFSETQ. This CDR3 is CASTVGTGTPHKSNYGYTF. The CDR3 nucleotides are TGCGCCAGCACCGTTGGCACTGGGACACCCCATAAGTCAAACTATGGCTACACCTTC.

This clone was recorded only once. The chain carries TRBV4-3 and TRBJ2-5; TRBD1 agrees at 7 bases. With 2 bases clipped from V and 2 bases from J, the junction kept 5 bases outside the gene matches. Germline V CDR1 and CDR2: LGHNA, YSLEER. The CDR3 has 15 residues. The CDR3 reads CASSQTYRGQETQYF. The CDR3 nucleotides read TGCGCCAGCAGCCAAACCTACAGGGGACAAGAGACCCAGTACTTC.

The chain is built from TRBV27 and TRBJ1-6, with D hard to call. This CDR3 spans 14 amino acids. Trimming cost V 7 bases and J 10 bases, with 17 bases left between them. The germline V gene encodes CDR1 MNHEY and CDR2 SMNVEV (reference sequence). CDR3 in amino acids: CASTSDRLGSPLHF. CDR3 DNA sequence: TGTGCCAGCACCTCGGACCGGCTTGGGTCACCCCTCCACTTT.

Only one count was recorded for this clone. The chain joins TRBV28 to TRBJ1-4; D might be TRBD1 (6 bases). This CDR3 is built from 14 residues. Germline assignment: CDR1 MDHEN and CDR2 SYDVKM. Trimming stripped 7 bases from V and 7 bases from J, with 16 bases between. The CDR3: CASIRGGSPEKLFF. The CDR3 region has the DNA TGTGCCAGCATTAGGGGGGGATCTCCTGAAAAACTGTTTTTT.

The V call is TRBV7-9, the J call TRBJ2-1, with D unresolved. The CDR3 sequence is 12 residues long. The V and J ends lost 11 bases and 6 bases respectively, with 14 bases between them. Per the germline V gene, CDR1 is SEHNR and CDR2 is FQNEAQ (reference sequence). This chain's CDR3 is CAPGKAGNEQFF. For the CDR3, the DNA is TGTGCCCCGGGTAAGGCCGGCAATGAGCAGTTCTTC.

The chain carries TRBV4-3 and TRBJ2-3; D uncertain. The CDR3 has 17 amino acids. Germline values: CDR1 LGHNA, CDR2 YSLEER. V dropped 2 bases and J dropped 0 bases, with 15 bases sitting between them. As DNA, the CDR3 is TGCGCCAGCAGCCAAAGGTTTGCAGCCACTAGCACAGATACGCAGTATTTT. Translating it yields CASSQRFAATSTDTQYF.

The chain is built from TRBV11-3 and TRBJ1-1, with a weak D call TRBD1 (5 bases). The V gene lost 6 bases and the J gene lost 1 base, with 9 bases spanning the gap. Per germline, CDR1 SGHNT and CDR2 YENEEA. The CDR3 loop spans 13 amino acids. The CDR3 loop is CASRGPTNTEAFF. The CDR3 bases are TGTGCCAGCAGGGGGCCGACGAACACTGAAGCTTTCTTT.

There are a few counts of this clone. The chain couples TRBV18 to TRBJ1-1; 8 bases fit TRBD1. The CDR3 contains 14 residues. Germline-derived CDR1 and CDR2 are KGHSH and LQKENI. V lost 3 bases, J lost 6 bases, and 6 bases stayed unmatched. CDR3 in amino acids: CASSPRQGYAEAFF. CDR3 in DNA: TGTGCCAGCTCACCGCGACAGGGGTACGCTGAAGCTTTCTTT.

This clone appeared a single time. This sequence joins TRBV5-1 and TRBJ2-3; 8 positions agree with TRBD2. Germline V gene data show CDR1 as SGHRS and CDR2 as YFSETQ. This CDR3 has 14 amino acids. V trimming: 4 bases; J trimming: 3 bases; junction bases outside the gene matches: 4. CDR3: CASSPGGPTDTQYF. For the CDR3, the DNA is TGCGCCAGCAGCCCGGGGGGGCCTACAGATACGCAGTATTTT.

The V and J genes are TRBV18 and TRBJ1-4, with D unresolved. Trimming removed 3 bases at V and 7 bases at J, with 9 bases between. The CDR3 runs to 13 residues. Per the germline V gene, CDR1 is KGHSH and CDR2 is LQKENI. CDR3 protein: CASSPNGGEKLFF. For the CDR3, the DNA is TGTGCCAGCTCACCCAACGGCGGTGAAAAACTGTTTTTT. Full variable domain (missing parts from reference TRBV18 and TRBJ1-4): NAGVMQNPRHLVRRRGQEARLRCSPMKGHSHVYWYRQLPEEGLKFMVYLQKENIIDESGMPKERFSAEFPKEGPSILRIQQVVRGDSAAYFCASSPNGGEKLFFGSGTQLSVL.

This clone has only one observation. The chain carries TRBV19 and TRBJ2-2; tentative D call: TRBD2 (6 bases). The germline V and J ends were trimmed by 9 bases and 2 bases, with 16 bases remaining between them. This CDR3 has 15 amino acids. Germline V gene sequence: CDR1 LNHDA, CDR2 SQIVND (reference sequence). CDR3 in DNA: TGTGCCAGCCGGAGGGTAGAAATAAACACCGGGGAGCTGTTTTTT. Amino acid sequence: CASRRVEINTGELFF.

The J gene is TRBJ1-1, the V gene TRBV30; D gene uncertain. Germline-derived CDR1 and CDR2 are GTSNPN and SVGIG (reference sequence). The CDR3 has 15 amino acids. V lost 3 bases and J 2 bases, leaving 16 bases between the germline ends. CDR3 in amino acids: CAWSRTGVTNTEAFF. The CDR3 DNA follows: TGTGCCTGGAGCCGTACCGGGGTTACAAACACTGAAGCTTTCTTT.

This sequence joins TRBV5-1 and TRBJ2-2; the match to TRBD2 covers 8 bases. CDR1 and CDR2 from the germline V gene are SGHRS and YFSETQ. Unmatched junction bases numbered 7, after V lost 2 bases and J lost 4 bases. There are 16 residues in the CDR3. The CDR3: CASSFGASGFTGELFF. The CDR3 nucleotides are TGCGCCAGCAGCTTTGGGGCTAGCGGGTTCACCGGGGAGCTGTTTTTT.

The CDR3 coding sequence is TGTGCCAGTAGTATAACAGGGGTCGACGGTGGCTACACCTTC. It translates to CASSITGVDGGYTF. The chain uses TRBV19 and TRBJ1-2, with TRBD1 matching over 7 bases. This CDR3 contains 14 residues. From germline, CDR1 is LNHDA and CDR2 SQIVND (reference sequence). Unmatched junction bases numbered 7, after V lost 2 bases and J lost 7 bases.